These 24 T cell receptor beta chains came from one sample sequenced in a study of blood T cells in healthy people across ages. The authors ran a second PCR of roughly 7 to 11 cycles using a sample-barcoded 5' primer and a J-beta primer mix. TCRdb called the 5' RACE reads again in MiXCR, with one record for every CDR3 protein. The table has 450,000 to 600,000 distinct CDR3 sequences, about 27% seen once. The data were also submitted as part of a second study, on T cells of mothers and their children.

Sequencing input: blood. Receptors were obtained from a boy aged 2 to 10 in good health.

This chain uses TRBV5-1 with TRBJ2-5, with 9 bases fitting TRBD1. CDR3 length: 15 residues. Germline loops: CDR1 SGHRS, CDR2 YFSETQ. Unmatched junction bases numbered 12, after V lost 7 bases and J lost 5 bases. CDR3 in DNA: TGCGCCAGCGGATCCACAGGGGGCTGGAGCGAGACCCAGTACTTC. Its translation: CASGSTGGWSETQYF. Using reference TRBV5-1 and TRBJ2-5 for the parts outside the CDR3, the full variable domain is KAGVTQTPRYLIKTRGQQVTLSCSPISGHRSVSWYQQTPGQGLQFLFEYFSETQRNKGNFPGRFSGRQFSNSRSEMNVSTLELGDSALYLCASGSTGGWSETQYFGPGTRLLVL.

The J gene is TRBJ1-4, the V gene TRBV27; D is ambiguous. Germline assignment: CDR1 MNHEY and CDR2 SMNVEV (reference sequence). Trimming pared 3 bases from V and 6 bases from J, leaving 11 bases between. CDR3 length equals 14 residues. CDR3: CASSLFGWDEKLFF. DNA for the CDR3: TGTGCCAGCAGTTTGTTTGGGTGGGATGAAAAACTGTTTTTT.

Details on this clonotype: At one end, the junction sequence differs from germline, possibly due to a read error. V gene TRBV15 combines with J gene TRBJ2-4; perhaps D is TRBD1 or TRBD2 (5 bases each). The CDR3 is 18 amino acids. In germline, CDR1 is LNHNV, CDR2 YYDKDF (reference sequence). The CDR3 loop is CAPSRDPLGPVAKNIQYF. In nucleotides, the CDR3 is TGTGCCCCCAGCAGAGATCCCCTGGGACCAGTAGCCAAAAACATTCAGTACTTC.

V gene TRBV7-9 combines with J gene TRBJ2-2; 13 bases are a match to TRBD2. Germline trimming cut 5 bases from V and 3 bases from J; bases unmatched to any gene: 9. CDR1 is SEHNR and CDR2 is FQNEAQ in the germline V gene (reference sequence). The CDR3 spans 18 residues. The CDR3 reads CASSPPLAGGPYTGELFF. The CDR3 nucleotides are TGTGCCAGCAGCCCCCCACTAGCGGGGGGGCCATACACCGGGGAGCTGTTTTTT.

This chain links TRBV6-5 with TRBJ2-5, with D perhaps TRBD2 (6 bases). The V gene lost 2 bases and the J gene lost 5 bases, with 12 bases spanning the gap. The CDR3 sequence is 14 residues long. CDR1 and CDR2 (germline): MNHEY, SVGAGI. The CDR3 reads CASSYLAGRETQYF. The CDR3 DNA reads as TGTGCCAGCAGTTACCTCGCGGGGAGGGAGACCCAGTACTTC.

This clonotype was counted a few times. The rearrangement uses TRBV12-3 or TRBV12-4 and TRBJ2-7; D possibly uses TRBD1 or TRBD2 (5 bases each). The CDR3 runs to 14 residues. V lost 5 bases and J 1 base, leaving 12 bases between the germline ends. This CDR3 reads CASSRGGGSYEQYF. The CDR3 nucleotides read TGTGCCAGCAGTCGGGGCGGCGGGTCCTACGAGCAGTACTTC.

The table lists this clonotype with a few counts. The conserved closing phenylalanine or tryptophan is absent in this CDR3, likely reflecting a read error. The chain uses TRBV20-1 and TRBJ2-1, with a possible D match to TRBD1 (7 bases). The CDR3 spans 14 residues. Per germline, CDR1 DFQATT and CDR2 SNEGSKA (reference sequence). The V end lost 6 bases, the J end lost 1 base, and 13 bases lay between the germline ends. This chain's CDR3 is CSAGGQPSYNEQFL. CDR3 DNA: TGCAGTGCGGGGGGACAGCCGTCCTACAATGAGCAGTTCCTC.

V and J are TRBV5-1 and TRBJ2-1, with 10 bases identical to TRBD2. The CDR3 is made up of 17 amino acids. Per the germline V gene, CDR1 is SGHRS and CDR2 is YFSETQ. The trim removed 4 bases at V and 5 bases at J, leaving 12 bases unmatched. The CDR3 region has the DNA TGCGCCAGCAGCCCCCGTAGGGAAGCGGGGGGGGACAATGAGCAGTTCTTC. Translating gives CASSPRREAGGDNEQFF.

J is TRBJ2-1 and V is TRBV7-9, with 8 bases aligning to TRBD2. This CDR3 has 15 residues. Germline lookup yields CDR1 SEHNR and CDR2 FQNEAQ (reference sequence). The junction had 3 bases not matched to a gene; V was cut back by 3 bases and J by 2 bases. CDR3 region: CASSFSGGAYNEQFF. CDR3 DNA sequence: TGTGCCAGCAGCTTCAGCGGGGGTGCCTACAATGAGCAGTTCTTC.

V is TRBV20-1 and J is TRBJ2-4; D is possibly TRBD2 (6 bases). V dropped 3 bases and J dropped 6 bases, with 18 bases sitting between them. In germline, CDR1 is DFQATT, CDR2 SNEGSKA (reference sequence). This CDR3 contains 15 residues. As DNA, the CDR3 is TGCAGTGCTAGGACCGCTGGCGGGATTGGAAACATTCAGTACTTC. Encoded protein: CSARTAGGIGNIQYF.

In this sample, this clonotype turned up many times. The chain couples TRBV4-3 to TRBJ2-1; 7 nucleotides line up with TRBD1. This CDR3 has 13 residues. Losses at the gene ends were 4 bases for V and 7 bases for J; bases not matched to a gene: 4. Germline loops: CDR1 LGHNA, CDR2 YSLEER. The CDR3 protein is CASSPLRGNEQFF. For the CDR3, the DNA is TGCGCCAGCAGCCCCCTCAGGGGGAATGAGCAGTTCTTC.

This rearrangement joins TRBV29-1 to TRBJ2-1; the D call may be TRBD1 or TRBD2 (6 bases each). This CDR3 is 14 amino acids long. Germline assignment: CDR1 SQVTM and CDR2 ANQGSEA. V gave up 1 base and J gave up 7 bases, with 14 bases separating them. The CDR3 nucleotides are TGCAGCGTTGAAGCCCGGGGGCGGCGGAATGAGCAGTTCTTC. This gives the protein CSVEARGRRNEQFF.

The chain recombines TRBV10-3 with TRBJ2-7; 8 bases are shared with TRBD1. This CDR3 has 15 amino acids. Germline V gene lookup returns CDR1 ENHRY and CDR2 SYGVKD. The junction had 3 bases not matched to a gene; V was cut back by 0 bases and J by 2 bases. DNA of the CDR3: TGTGCCATCAGTGAGTCCTGGGACAGGCCCTACGAGCAGTACTTC. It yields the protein CAISESWDRPYEQYF.

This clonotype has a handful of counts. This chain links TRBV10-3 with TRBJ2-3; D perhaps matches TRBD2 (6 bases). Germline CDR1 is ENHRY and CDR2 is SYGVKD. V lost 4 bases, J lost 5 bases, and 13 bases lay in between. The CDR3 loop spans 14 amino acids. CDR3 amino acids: CAISAGTGEDTQYF. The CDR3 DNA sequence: TGTGCCATCAGTGCTGGGACTGGGGAAGATACGCAGTATTTT.

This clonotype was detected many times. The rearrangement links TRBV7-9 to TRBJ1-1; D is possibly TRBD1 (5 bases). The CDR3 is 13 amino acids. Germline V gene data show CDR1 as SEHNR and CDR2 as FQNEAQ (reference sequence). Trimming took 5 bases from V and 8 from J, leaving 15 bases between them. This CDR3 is CASSLGQGGEAFF. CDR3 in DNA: TGTGCCAGCAGCCTCGGGCAGGGTGGAGAAGCTTTCTTT.

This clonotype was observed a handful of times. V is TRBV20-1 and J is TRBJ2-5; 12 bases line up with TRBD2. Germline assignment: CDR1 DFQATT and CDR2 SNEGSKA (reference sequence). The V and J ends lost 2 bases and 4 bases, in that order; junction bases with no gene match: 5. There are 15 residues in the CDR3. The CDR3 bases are TGCAGTGCTAGACTAGCGGGAGGGAAAGGAGAGACCCAGTACTTC. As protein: CSARLAGGKGETQYF.

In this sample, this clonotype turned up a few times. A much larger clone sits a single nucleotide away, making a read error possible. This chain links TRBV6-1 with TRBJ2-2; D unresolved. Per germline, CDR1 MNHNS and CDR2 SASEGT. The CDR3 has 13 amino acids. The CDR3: CASTRANIGELFF. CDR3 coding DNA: TGTGCCAGCACTCGTGCGAACATCGGGGAGCTGTTTTTT.

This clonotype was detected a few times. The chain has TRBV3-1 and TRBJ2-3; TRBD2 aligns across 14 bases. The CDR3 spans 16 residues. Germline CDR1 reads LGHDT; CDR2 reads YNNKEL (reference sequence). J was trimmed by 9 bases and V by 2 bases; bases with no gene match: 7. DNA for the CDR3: TGTGCCAGCAGCCAACTCGGACTAGCGGGAGGAAGAACGCAGTATTTT. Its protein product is CASSQLGLAGGRTQYF.

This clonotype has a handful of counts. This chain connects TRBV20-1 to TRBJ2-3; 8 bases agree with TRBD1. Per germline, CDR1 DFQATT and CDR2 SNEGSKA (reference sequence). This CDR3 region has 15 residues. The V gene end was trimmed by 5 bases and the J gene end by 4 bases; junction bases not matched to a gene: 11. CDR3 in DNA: TGCAGTGCTCAAGGACAGGGCCGACTAGCAGATACGCAGTATTTT. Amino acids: CSAQGQGRLADTQYF.

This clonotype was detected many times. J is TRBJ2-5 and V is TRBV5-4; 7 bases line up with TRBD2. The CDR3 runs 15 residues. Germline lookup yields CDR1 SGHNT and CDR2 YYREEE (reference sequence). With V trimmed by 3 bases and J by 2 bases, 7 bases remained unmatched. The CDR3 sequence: CASSSRSGGQETQYF. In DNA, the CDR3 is TGTGCCAGCAGCTCCCGATCGGGGGGACAAGAGACCCAGTACTTC.

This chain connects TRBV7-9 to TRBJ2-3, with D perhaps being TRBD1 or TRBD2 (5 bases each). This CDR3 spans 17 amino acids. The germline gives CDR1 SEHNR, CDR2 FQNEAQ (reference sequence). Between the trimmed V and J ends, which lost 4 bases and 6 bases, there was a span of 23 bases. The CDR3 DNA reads TGTGCCAGCAGCTGGGGACGGCGAATCGGGTTTAGGGATACGCAGTATTTT. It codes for CASSWGRRIGFRDTQYF.

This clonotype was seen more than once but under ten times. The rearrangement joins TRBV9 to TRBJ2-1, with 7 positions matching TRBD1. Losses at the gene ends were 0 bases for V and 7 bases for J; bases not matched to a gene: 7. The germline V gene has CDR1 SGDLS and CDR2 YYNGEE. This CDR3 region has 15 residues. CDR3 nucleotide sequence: TGTGCCAGCAGCGTAGATATCAAGGGGGCTAATGAGCAGTTCTTC. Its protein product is CASSVDIKGANEQFF.

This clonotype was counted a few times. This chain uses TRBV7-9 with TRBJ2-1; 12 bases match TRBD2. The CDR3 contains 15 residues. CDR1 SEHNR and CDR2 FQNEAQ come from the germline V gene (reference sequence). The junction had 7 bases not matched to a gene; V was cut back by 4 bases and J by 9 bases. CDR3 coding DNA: TGTGCCAGCAGCTCTAGCGGGGGGGCCGGGAGTGAGCAGTTCTTC. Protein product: CASSSSGGAGSEQFF.

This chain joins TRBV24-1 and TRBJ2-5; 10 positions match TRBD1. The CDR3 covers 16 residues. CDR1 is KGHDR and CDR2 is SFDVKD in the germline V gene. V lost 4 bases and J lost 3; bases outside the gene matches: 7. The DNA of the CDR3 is TGTGCCACCAGTGACACGGGACAGGGGAAGGAAGAGACCCAGTACTTC. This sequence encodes CATSDTGQGKEETQYF.